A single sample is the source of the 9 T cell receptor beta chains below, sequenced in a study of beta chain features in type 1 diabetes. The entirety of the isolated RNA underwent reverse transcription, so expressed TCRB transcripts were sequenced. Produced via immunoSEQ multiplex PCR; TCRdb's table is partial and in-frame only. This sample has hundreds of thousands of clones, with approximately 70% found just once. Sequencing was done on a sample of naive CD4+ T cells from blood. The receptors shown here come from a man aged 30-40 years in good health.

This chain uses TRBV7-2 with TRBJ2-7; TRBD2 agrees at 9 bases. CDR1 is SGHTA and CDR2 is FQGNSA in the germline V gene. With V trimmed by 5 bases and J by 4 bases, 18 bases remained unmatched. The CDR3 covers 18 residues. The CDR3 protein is CASSPNRGLARGGYEQYF. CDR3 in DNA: TGTGCCAGCAGCCCCAACAGGGGACTAGCAAGAGGCGGGTACGAGCAGTACTTC.

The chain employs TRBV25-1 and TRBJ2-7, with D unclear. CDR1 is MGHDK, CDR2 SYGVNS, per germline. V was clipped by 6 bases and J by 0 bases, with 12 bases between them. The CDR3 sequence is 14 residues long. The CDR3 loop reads CASSPRPSSYEQYF. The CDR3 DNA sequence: TGTGCCAGCAGCCCACGACCGAGCTCCTACGAGCAGTACTTC.

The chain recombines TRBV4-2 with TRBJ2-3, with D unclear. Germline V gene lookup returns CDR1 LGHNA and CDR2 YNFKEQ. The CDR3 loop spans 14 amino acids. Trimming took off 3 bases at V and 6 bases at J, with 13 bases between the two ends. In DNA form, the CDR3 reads TGTGCCAGCAGCCAGGACCCTCAATCCGATACGCAGTATTTT. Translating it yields CASSQDPQSDTQYF.

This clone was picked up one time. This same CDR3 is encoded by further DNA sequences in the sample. The CDR3: CSVRTGGQETQYF. The DNA of the CDR3 is TGCAGCGTTCGGACAGGGGGACAAGAGACCCAGTACTTC. This sequence joins TRBV29-1 and TRBJ2-5; 10 nucleotides match TRBD1. In germline, CDR1 is SQVTM, CDR2 ANQGSEA. The CDR3 is 13 amino acids. J gave up 2 bases and V 5 bases, and 2 bases lay outside the gene matches.

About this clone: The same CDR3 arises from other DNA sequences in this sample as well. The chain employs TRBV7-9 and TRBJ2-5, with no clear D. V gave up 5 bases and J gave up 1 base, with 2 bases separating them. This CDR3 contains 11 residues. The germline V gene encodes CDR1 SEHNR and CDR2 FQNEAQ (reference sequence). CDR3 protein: CASSPQETQYF. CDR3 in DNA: TGTGCCAGCAGCCCCCAAGAGACCCAGTACTTC.

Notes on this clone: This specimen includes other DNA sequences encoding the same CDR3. CDR3 region: CASSVAVSSYNEQFF. In DNA form, the CDR3 reads TGTGCCAGCAGCGTAGCCGTAAGCTCCTACAATGAGCAGTTCTTC. The J gene is TRBJ2-1, the V gene TRBV9; no reliable D call. The CDR3 runs to 15 residues. Per germline, CDR1 SGDLS and CDR2 YYNGEE. Trimming removed 0 bases from V and 0 bases from J, with 7 bases in between.

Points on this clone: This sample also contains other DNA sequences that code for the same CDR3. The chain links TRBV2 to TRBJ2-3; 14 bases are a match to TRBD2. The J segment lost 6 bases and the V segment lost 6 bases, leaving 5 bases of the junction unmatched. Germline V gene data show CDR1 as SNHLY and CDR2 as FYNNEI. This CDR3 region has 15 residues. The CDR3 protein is CASRRLAGGQDTQYF. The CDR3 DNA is TGTGCCAGCAGAAGACTAGCGGGGGGGCAGGATACGCAGTATTTT.

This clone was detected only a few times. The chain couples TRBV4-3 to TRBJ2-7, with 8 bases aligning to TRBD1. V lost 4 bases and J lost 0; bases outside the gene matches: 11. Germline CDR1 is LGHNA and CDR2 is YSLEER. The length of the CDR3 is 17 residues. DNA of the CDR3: TGCGCCAGCAGCCTGTACTGGGACAGGTCTGGCTCCTACGAGCAGTACTTC. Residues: CASSLYWDRSGSYEQYF.

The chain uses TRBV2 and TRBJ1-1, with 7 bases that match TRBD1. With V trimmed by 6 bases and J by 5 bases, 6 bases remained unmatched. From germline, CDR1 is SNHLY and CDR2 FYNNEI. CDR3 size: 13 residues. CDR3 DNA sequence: TGTGCCAGCAGCGTGACAGGGAGGACTGAAGCTTTCTTT. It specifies CASSVTGRTEAFF.